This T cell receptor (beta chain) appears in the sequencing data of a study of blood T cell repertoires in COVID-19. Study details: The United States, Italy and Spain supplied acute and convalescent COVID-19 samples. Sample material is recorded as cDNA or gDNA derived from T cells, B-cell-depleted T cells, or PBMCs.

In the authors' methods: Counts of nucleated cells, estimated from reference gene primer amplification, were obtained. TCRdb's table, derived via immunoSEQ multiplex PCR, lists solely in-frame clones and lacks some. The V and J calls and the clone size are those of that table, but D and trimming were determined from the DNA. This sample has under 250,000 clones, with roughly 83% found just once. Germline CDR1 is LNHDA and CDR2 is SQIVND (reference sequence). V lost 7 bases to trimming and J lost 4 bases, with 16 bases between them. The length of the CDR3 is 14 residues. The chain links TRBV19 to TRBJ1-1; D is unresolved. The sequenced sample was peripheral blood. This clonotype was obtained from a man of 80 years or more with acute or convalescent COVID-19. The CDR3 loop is CASIPNTGSTEAFF. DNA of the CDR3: TGTGCCAGTATCCCAAATACGGGGAGCACTGAAGCTTTCTTT. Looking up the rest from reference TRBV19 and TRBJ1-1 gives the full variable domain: DGGITQSPKYLFRKEGQNVTLSCEQNLNHDAMYWYRQDPGQGLRLIYYSQIVNDFQKGDIAEGYSVSREKKESFPLTVTSAQKNPTAFYLCASIPNTGSTEAFFGQGTRLTVV.